Each of the 19 T cell receptor beta chains below was sequenced from the same sample in a study of T cells in Graves' hyperthyroidism and ophthalmopathy. Amplified TCR beta CDR3 regions came from RNA transcripts. Using the HTBI primer set, a first-round RT-PCR was run on the TCR CDR3. From the multiplex PCR reads, TCRdb called clonotypes with MiXCR, one entry per CDR3 protein. The data show about 59,000 distinct CDR3 sequences, about 57% seen once. The sequenced sample consisted of blood. The receptors derive from a woman aged 60 to 75 with Graves' ophthalmopathy.

In regard to this clonotype: Lacking the conserved final phenylalanine or tryptophan, this CDR3 likely reflects a read error. The V call is TRBV11-2, the J call TRBJ2-5; the D gene could be TRBD1 or TRBD2 (5 bases each). Trimming removed 5 bases from V and 4 bases from J, with 17 bases in between. The CDR3 consists of 15 residues. CDR1 and CDR2 (germline): SGHAT, FQNNGV. The CDR3 sequence: CASSARGPLRETQYL. The CDR3 DNA follows: TGTGCCAGCAGCGCCCGGGGACCCTTACGAGAGACCCAGTACCTC.

This clonotype came up many times. The V and J genes are TRBV6-1 and TRBJ2-5; D is possibly TRBD1 or TRBD2 (5 bases each). The germline CDR1 and CDR2 sequences are MNHNS and SASEGT. V was shortened by 4 bases and J by 5 bases, with 11 bases between the two germline ends. This CDR3 has 13 amino acids. The CDR3 DNA follows: TGTGCCAGCAGTGGCCGGGGCCGGGAGACCCAGTACTTC. Translating gives CASSGRGRETQYF.

V and J are TRBV7-9 and TRBJ1-5, with 8 bases identical to TRBD1. Per the germline V gene, CDR1 is SEHNR and CDR2 is FQNEAQ (reference sequence). The CDR3 spans 14 residues. Trimming at V came to 4 bases and at J to 6 bases, leaving 5 bases not matched to a gene. The CDR3 nucleotides read TGTGCCAGCAGCTCGACAGGGGTGGGTCAGCCCCAGCATTTT. It yields the protein CASSSTGVGQPQHF.

This clonotype ranks as medium-sized. The DNA of the CDR3 is TGCAGCGTTGAAGACAGACCTTTGGGCTACACCTTC. Translating it yields CSVEDRPLGYTF. The rearrangement links TRBV29-1 to TRBJ1-2; D is unclear. The germline V and J ends were trimmed by 0 bases and 8 bases, with 10 bases remaining between them. Germline-derived CDR1 and CDR2 are SQVTM and ANQGSEA. This CDR3 contains 12 residues.

This clonotype was detected ten times or more. The chain couples TRBV9 to TRBJ2-5; 8 bases match TRBD1. The CDR3 loop spans 14 amino acids. From germline, CDR1 is SGDLS and CDR2 YYNGEE. V dropped 2 bases and J dropped 1; count of bases not matched to a gene: 1. The CDR3 is CASSVDRGQETQYF. CDR3 DNA sequence: TGTGCCAGCAGCGTCGACAGGGGCCAAGAGACCCAGTACTTC.

CDR3: CASSLWVGSEKLFF. The DNA for the CDR3 is TGTGCCAGCAGCTTATGGGTTGGGAGTGAAAAACTGTTTTTT. V is TRBV11-2 and J is TRBJ1-4, with D uncertain. Trimming shortened V by 2 bases and J by 7 bases, and 11 bases separated the two germline ends. The CDR3 contains 14 residues. Looked up from germline, CDR1 is SGHAT and CDR2 is FQNNGV.

By sample share, this clonotype is medium-sized. This rearrangement joins TRBV10-3 to TRBJ1-2, with 7 bases lining up with TRBD1. This CDR3 region has 14 residues. CDR1 and CDR2 from the germline V gene are ENHRY and SYGVKD. The V segment lost 2 bases and the J segment 2 bases; nucleotides outside the gene matches: 2. CDR3 DNA sequence: TGTGCCATCAGTGAGCGGACAGGAAACTATGGCTACACCTTC. Translating gives CAISERTGNYGYTF.

The table lists this clonotype with many counts. This rearrangement joins TRBV28 to TRBJ2-5; perhaps D is TRBD1 or TRBD2 (5 bases each). Germline lookup yields CDR1 MDHEN and CDR2 SYDVKM. The CDR3 is 14 amino acids. With 3 bases removed from V and 3 bases from J, the gap between germline ends came to 11 bases. CDR3 protein: CASSFQGAEETQYF. CDR3 in DNA: TGTGCCAGCAGTTTCCAGGGAGCGGAAGAGACCCAGTACTTC. Complete variable domain (other parts from reference TRBV28 and TRBJ2-5): DVKVTQSSRYLVKRTGEKVFLECVQDMDHENMFWYRQDPGLGLRLIYFSYDVKMKEKGDIPEGYSVSREKKERFSLILESASTNQTSMYLCASSFQGAEETQYFGPGTRLLVL.

In this sample, this clonotype turned up a few times. CDR3 in DNA: TGCAGTGCTAGAGCTATAGGACAGGGCTCTGGGGAGCTGTTTTTT. It encodes CSARAIGQGSGELFF. The chain couples TRBV20-1 to TRBJ2-2, with 8 bases identical to TRBD1. Germline V gene data show CDR1 as DFQATT and CDR2 as SNEGSKA (reference sequence). The CDR3 is 15 amino acids. Trimming took 1 base from V and 8 from J; bases not matched to a gene: 9.

With regard to this clonotype: A read error may produce the germline difference seen at one junction end. The rearrangement joins TRBV14 to TRBJ1-1; D perhaps matches TRBD1 (6 bases). The CDR3 totals 13 residues. Germline V lookup: CDR1 SGHDN, CDR2 FVKESK. The CDR3 nucleotides are TGTGCCAGCAGCCGACAGGTTCACACTGAGGCTTTCTTT. Translation gives CASSRQVHTEAFF.

The genes are TRBV28 and TRBJ1-2, with 7 bases lining up with TRBD1. Germline V gives CDR1 MDHEN, CDR2 SYDVKM. The CDR3 has 13 residues. V lost 6 bases and J lost 8; bases outside the gene matches: 9. The DNA of the CDR3 is TGTGCCAGCAGCCTCCAGGGGGAAATAGGCTACACCTTC. This gives the protein CASSLQGEIGYTF.

V gene TRBV12-3 or TRBV12-4 combines with J gene TRBJ1-1; a possible D gene is TRBD1 (5 bases). The CDR3 is 13 amino acids. Trimming pared 5 bases from V and 4 bases from J, leaving 11 bases between. In DNA form, the CDR3 reads TGTGCCAGCAGTCGAACCGGGGGCACTGAAGCTTTCTTT. Translated, it gives CASSRTGGTEAFF.

This clonotype was seen ten or more times. This chain connects TRBV6-2 or TRBV6-3 to TRBJ2-3; D might be TRBD1 (6 bases). Germline V gene lookup returns CDR1 MNHEY and CDR2 SVGEGT. The V end was cut by 6 bases, the J end by 4 bases, with 11 bases between. The CDR3 loop spans 13 amino acids. DNA of the CDR3: TGTGCCAGCAGAATACAGGGCCCAGATACGCAGTATTTT. Protein sequence: CASRIQGPDTQYF.

This clonotype was picked up many times. V and J are TRBV6-6 and TRBJ1-3; unclear D gene. CDR3 length: 15 residues. Trimming stripped 2 bases from V and 1 base from J, with 9 bases between. The V gene's germline CDR1 is MNHNY and CDR2 SVGAGI (reference sequence). CDR3: CASSYGPPSGNTIYF. The DNA for the CDR3 is TGTGCCAGCAGTTACGGCCCTCCTTCTGGAAACACCATATATTTT.

In its sample, this clonotype was seen many times. The junction differs from germline at one of its ends, possibly a read error. The V call is TRBV6-1, the J call TRBJ2-3; D call uncertain. The CDR3 extends over 17 amino acids. Germline V gene data show CDR1 as MNHNS and CDR2 as SASEGT. In DNA form, the CDR3 reads TGTGCCAGCAATGAAGCCCCGGCAGCCGCTAGCACAGATACGCAGTATTTT. Translated, it gives CASNEAPAAASTDTQYF.

This rearrangement joins TRBV5-6 to TRBJ2-5; 8 bases fit TRBD2. Germline assignment: CDR1 SGHDT and CDR2 YYEEEE. The CDR3 is made up of 16 amino acids. J lost 5 bases, V lost 0 bases, and 9 bases had no gene match. In nucleotides, the CDR3 is TGTGCCAGCAGCTTGGCTGTCGGGGGGGCCTTGGAGACCCAGTACTTC. Translating gives CASSLAVGGALETQYF.

Concerning this clonotype itself: The conserved phenylalanine or tryptophan normally closing the CDR3 is absent here, so this likely arose from a read error. The limits of the CDR3 on the DNA are not certain, so only TCRdb's listed CDR3 is given. The CDR3 here is CASSLGADTQCL. The chain employs TRBV11-2 and TRBJ2-3. In germline, CDR1 is SGHAT, CDR2 FQNNGV. 12 amino acids form the CDR3, both terminal residues included.

This clonotype was seen at least ten times. The chain uses TRBV27 and TRBJ2-1; no firm D call. V dropped 4 bases and J dropped 15 bases, with 16 bases sitting between them. The germline gives CDR1 MNHEY, CDR2 SMNVEV (reference sequence). The CDR3 sequence is 12 residues long. Here the CDR3 reads CASSSPAPEWFF. In nucleotides, the CDR3 is TGTGCCAGCAGTTCACCAGCGCCCGAGTGGTTCTTC.

This chain connects TRBV9 to TRBJ1-1; D is undetermined. Germline V lookup: CDR1 SGDLS, CDR2 YYNGEE. The CDR3 loop spans 13 amino acids. V lost 4 bases to trimming and J lost 5 bases, with 12 bases between them. In DNA form, the CDR3 reads TGTGCCAGCAGCCCTACGGCCGGGACTGAAGCTTTCTTT. Encoded protein: CASSPTAGTEAFF.